Presented here are 22 T cell receptor beta chains from one specimen sequenced in a study of spatial heterogeneity in lung cancer. TCRdb analysed the 5' RACE reads with MiXCR anew, one entry per CDR3 protein. Of some 680 distinct CDR3 sequences listed, more than 65% were seen once; the top ten hold less than 35%. Time point indicated: blood at routine non-recurrence follow-up after resection. This sample comprised PBMCs, obtained at follow-up. The origin of the receptors is a female donor with early-stage non-small cell lung cancer.

For this clonotype: This beta chain is a stray read from a library made for alpha chains; its abundance is not meaningful. The gene calls are TRBV28 and TRBJ2-2; TRBD1 is a possible D gene (5 bases). The CDR3 spans 14 residues. V was clipped by 7 bases and J by 3 bases, with 12 bases between them. Germline values: CDR1 MDHEN, CDR2 SYDVKM. DNA of the CDR3: TGTGCCAGCAACATGGGGCAGCACACCGGGGAGCTGTTTTTT. Translated, it gives CASNMGQHTGELFF.

A word on this clonotype: This beta chain slipped into a library made for alpha chains as a stray read, so its size is not meaningful. V usage is TRBV9 and J usage is TRBJ2-3; TRBD2 agrees at 10 bases. Trimming cost V 3 bases and J 2 bases; bases outside gene matches: 12. The length of the CDR3 is 18 residues. Germline CDR1 and CDR2: SGDLS and YYNGEE. The CDR3 bases are TGTGCCAGCAGCGCTGCTAGCGGGAGACGCCTCACCACAGATACGCAGTATTTT. Residues: CASSAASGRRLTTDTQYF.

In this sample, this clonotype is large. This beta chain lies outside the target of a library built for alpha chains; its clone size means little. The genes are TRBV11-2 and TRBJ2-5; weak D call: TRBD1 (5 bases). In germline, CDR1 is SGHAT, CDR2 FQNNGV. The length of the CDR3 is 14 residues. Trimming took off 1 base at V and 1 base at J, with 7 bases between the two ends. CDR3 residues: CASSLVTVQETQYF. The CDR3 nucleotides are TGTGCCAGCAGCTTAGTGACAGTCCAAGAGACCCAGTACTTC.

Of note for this clonotype: This beta chain was picked up by a library intended for alpha chains and is off target, so its count carries little meaning. The chain has TRBV5-1 and TRBJ2-5; unclear D gene. The CDR3 consists of 16 residues. The germline V gene encodes CDR1 SGHRS and CDR2 YFSETQ. V was clipped by 2 bases and J by 1 base, with 15 bases between them. The CDR3 is CASSFSTAQLQETQYF. The CDR3 nucleotides read TGCGCCAGCAGCTTCAGTACAGCCCAGCTCCAAGAGACCCAGTACTTC.

On this clonotype: This beta chain came through as a stray read in a library set up for alpha chains, and its size says little. V and J are TRBV5-5 and TRBJ2-5; 8 nucleotides agree with TRBD1. Germline assignment: CDR1 SGHKS and CDR2 YYEKEE (reference sequence). The CDR3 is 16 residues long. Trimming cost V 4 bases and J 0 bases; bases outside gene matches: 8. The CDR3 DNA reads as TGTGCCAGCAGCCGCTCGGGACAGGTCAACCAAGAGACCCAGTACTTC. Translation: CASSRSGQVNQETQYF.

Turning to this clonotype: This beta chain slipped into a library made for alpha chains as a stray read, so its size is not meaningful. V usage is TRBV27 and J usage is TRBJ2-1; D is uncertain. The CDR3 runs 13 residues. The germline V and J ends were trimmed by 6 bases and 5 bases, with 11 bases remaining between them. The germline V gene encodes CDR1 MNHEY and CDR2 SMNVEV (reference sequence). The CDR3 is CASRVRVDNEQFF. Written as DNA, the CDR3 is TGTGCCAGCAGAGTCCGGGTAGACAATGAGCAGTTCTTC.

As concerns this clonotype: This beta chain is off target for a library built for alpha chains, so its abundance means little. The J gene is TRBJ1-1, the V gene TRBV2; no definite D call. Germline lookup yields CDR1 SNHLY and CDR2 FYNNEI. CDR3 length: 13 residues. V shed 5 bases and J shed 1 base, with 8 bases lying between them. CDR3 bases: TGTGCCAGCAGTTACTCACCGAACACTGAAGCTTTCTTT. The encoded protein is CASSYSPNTEAFF.

This clonotype came up a few times. As an off-target read in a library built for alpha chains, this beta chain has a frequency of little significance. The chain couples TRBV18 to TRBJ1-5; D is unresolved. V shed 2 bases and J shed 0 bases, with 11 bases lying between them. Per the germline V gene, CDR1 is KGHSH and CDR2 is LQKENI. The CDR3 extends over 16 amino acids. The chain's CDR3 is CASSPYSGNSNQPQHF. Written as DNA, the CDR3 is TGTGCCAGCTCACCATATTCAGGCAATAGCAATCAGCCCCAGCATTTT.

With respect to this clonotype: Found in a library prepared for alpha chains, this beta chain is an off-target read, and its abundance has little meaning. The V and J genes are TRBV29-1 and TRBJ2-7; D is undetermined. This CDR3 is built from 12 residues. CDR1 is SQVTM and CDR2 is ANQGSEA in the germline V gene. V was shortened by 7 bases and J by 0 bases, with 10 bases between the two germline ends. The CDR3 coding sequence is TGCAGCGCCCGTGTAAGCTCCTACGAGCAGTACTTC. It codes for CSARVSSYEQYF.

Comment on this clonotype: Being off target in a library aimed at alpha chains, this beta chain has a size of little meaning. In DNA, the CDR3 is TGTGCCTGGGAGCGCACAGATACGCAGTATTTT. Its protein product is CAWERTDTQYF. V usage is TRBV30 and J usage is TRBJ2-3; no clear D. Trimming stripped 5 bases from V and 1 base from J, with 4 bases between. Germline V gene data show CDR1 as GTSNPN and CDR2 as SVGIG (reference sequence). The CDR3 runs 11 residues.

Comments on this clonotype: The library was built for alpha chains, so this beta chain is an off-target read and its size means little. The V and J genes are TRBV7-9 and TRBJ2-7, with unresolved D. V was pared by 2 bases and J by 5 bases, with 10 bases between. Per the germline V gene, CDR1 is SEHNR and CDR2 is FQNEAQ (reference sequence). This CDR3 has 13 amino acids. CDR3: CASSLTPLNEQYF. The CDR3 DNA reads TGTGCCAGCAGCTTAACCCCGCTAAACGAGCAGTACTTC.

About this clonotype itself: The size of this beta chain means little, since it is a stray read in a library made for alpha chains. The CDR3 here is CASSQEAGGLADTQYF. CDR3 nucleotide sequence: TGTGCCAGCAGCCAAGAGGCGGGAGGGCTTGCAGATACGCAGTATTTT. J is TRBJ2-3 and V is TRBV4-2; 9 nucleotides line up with TRBD2. V lost 0 bases to trimming and J lost 4 bases; unmatched junction nucleotides: 5. Looked up from germline, CDR1 is LGHNA and CDR2 is YNFKEQ. The CDR3 contains 16 residues.

In regard to this clonotype: As an off-target read in a library built for alpha chains, this beta chain has a frequency of little significance. The J gene is TRBJ2-4, the V gene TRBV11-2; 7 bases agree with TRBD1. From germline, CDR1 is SGHAT and CDR2 FQNNGV. CDR3 size: 14 residues. J lost 1 base, V lost 6 bases, and 3 bases had no gene match. DNA for the CDR3: TGTGCCAGCAGACAGGGGTTTGCCAAAAACATTCAGTACTTC. Amino acid sequence: CASRQGFAKNIQYF. Full variable domain (outside the CDR3, taken from reference TRBV11-2 and TRBJ2-4): EAGVAQSPRYKIIEKRQSVAFWCNPISGHATLYWYQQILGQGPKLLIQFQNNGVVDDSQLPKDRFSAERLKGVDSTLKIQPAKLEDSAVYLCASRQGFAKNIQYFGAGTRLSVL.

With respect to this clonotype: This beta chain slipped into a library made for alpha chains as a stray read, so its size is not meaningful. The J gene is TRBJ2-7, the V gene TRBV28; D unclear. The length of the CDR3 is 15 residues. Germline V gene lookup returns CDR1 MDHEN and CDR2 SYDVKM. V lost 3 bases, J lost 6 bases, and 18 bases lay in between. Here the CDR3 DNA reads TGTGCCAGCAGTTTGGGCCCATGGATAGACTGCGAGCAGTACTTC. This gives the protein CASSLGPWIDCEQYF.

The sample holds one count of this clonotype. Little can be read into the size of this beta chain, an off-target read in a library designed for alpha chains. Here the CDR3 reads CASRRQGAGETQYF. The DNA for the CDR3 is TGTGCCAGCAGACGACAGGGAGCGGGAGAGACCCAGTACTTC. J is TRBJ2-5 and V is TRBV6-5, with a possible D match to TRBD1 (7 bases). Per the germline V gene, CDR1 is MNHEY and CDR2 is SVGAGI. The V gene lost 6 bases and the J gene lost 4 bases, with 15 bases spanning the gap. CDR3 length equals 14 residues.

A remark on this clonotype: With the library built for alpha chains, this beta chain is off target and its frequency is not meaningful. The rearrangement uses TRBV11-2 and TRBJ2-3; 12 bases align to TRBD1. The germline V gene encodes CDR1 SGHAT and CDR2 FQNNGV. V dropped 5 bases and J dropped 5; count of bases not matched to a gene: 5. CDR3 length equals 15 residues. Here the CDR3 DNA reads TGTGCCAGCAGCATGGGACAGGGGGCCGGAGATACGCAGTATTTT. It is translated as CASSMGQGAGDTQYF.

There are a few counts of this clonotype. This beta chain is off target for a library built for alpha chains, so its abundance means little. The V and J genes are TRBV20-1 and TRBJ2-3; no clear D gene. The CDR3 has 12 residues. Between the trimmed V and J ends, which lost 3 bases and 6 bases, there was a span of 10 bases. Germline V CDR1 and CDR2: DFQATT, SNEGSKA (reference sequence). DNA of the CDR3: TGCAGTGCTAGGTGGGGTGGGGATACGCAGTATTTT. Residues: CSARWGGDTQYF.

A word on this clonotype: This beta chain represents an off-target read in a library built for alpha chains; its size is of limited meaning. CDR3 nucleotides: TGTGCCAGCAGCCACAGGACACCTGGTCTAGCGGGCACGAGCACCGGGGAGCTGTTTTTT. It specifies CASSHRTPGLAGTSTGELFF. The chain carries TRBV3-1 and TRBJ2-2; 8 bases fit TRBD2. Germline CDR1 LGHDT, CDR2 YNNKEL (reference sequence). The CDR3 is 20 residues long. Losses at the gene ends were 3 bases for V and 4 bases for J; bases not matched to a gene: 19. The variable domain in full, completed from reference TRBV3-1 and TRBJ2-2, reads DTAVSQTPKYLVTQMGNDKSIKCEQNLGHDTMYWYKQDSKKFLKIMFSYNNKELIINETVPNRFSPKSPDKAHLNLHINSLELGDSAVYFCASSHRTPGLAGTSTGELFFGEGSRLTVL.

To note about this clonotype: This beta chain is an unintended read in a library built for alpha chains; its size means little. This chain links TRBV7-3 with TRBJ2-1; 10 bases are a match to TRBD2. The ends lost 2 bases at V and 1 base at J; junction bases unmatched: 14. This CDR3 has 20 amino acids. Germline CDR1 and CDR2: SGHTA and FQGTGA. The CDR3 sequence is CASSLGVRLAGVGSYNEQFF. CDR3 DNA: TGTGCCAGCAGCTTAGGGGTGCGTCTAGCGGGAGTAGGTTCCTACAATGAGCAGTTCTTC. Complete variable domain (other parts from reference TRBV7-3 and TRBJ2-1): GAGVSQTPSNKVTEKGKYVELRCDPISGHTALYWYRQSLGQGPEFLIYFQGTGAADDSGLPNDRFFAVRPEGSVSTLKIQRTERGDSAVYLCASSLGVRLAGVGSYNEQFFGPGTRLTVL.

To note about this clonotype: In a library made to pick up alpha chains, this beta chain is a stray read with a size that means little. V gene TRBV3-1 combines with J gene TRBJ2-5; possible D gene TRBD1, 5 bases. Trimming removed 1 base at V and 5 bases at J, with 14 bases between. CDR3 length: 15 residues. The V gene's germline CDR1 is LGHDT and CDR2 YNNKEL (reference sequence). For the CDR3, the DNA is TGTGCCAGCAGCCAAGGAAACAGGTTGATGGAGACCCAGTACTTC. Protein sequence: CASSQGNRLMETQYF.

As for this clonotype: Because this beta chain is a stray read in a library intended to capture alpha chains, its abundance should not be given much weight. The chain has TRBV7-3 and TRBJ2-3, with 14 bases lining up with TRBD2. Germline CDR1 and CDR2: SGHTA and FQGTGA. This CDR3 region has 16 residues. V trimming: 5 bases; J trimming: 6 bases; junction bases outside the gene matches: 7. The CDR3 DNA follows: TGTGCCAGCAGCCCGGGGACTAGCGGGAGTCGGGATACGCAGTATTTT. Its translation is CASSPGTSGSRDTQYF.

The sample holds one count of this clonotype. This beta chain was picked up by a library intended for alpha chains and is off target, so its count carries little meaning. V gene TRBV10-3 combines with J gene TRBJ2-3, with a possible D match to TRBD2 (5 bases). Germline V gives CDR1 ENHRY, CDR2 SYGVKD. This CDR3 has 15 residues. The ends were cut back, 3 bases at V and 1 base at J, with 11 bases in the middle. The CDR3 nucleotides read TGTGCCATCAGTGACAAGGCGAGGGGCACAGATACGCAGTATTTT. Amino acid sequence: CAISDKARGTDTQYF.